These 24 T cell receptor beta chains share one sample of origin, sequenced in a study of blood T cell repertoires in COVID-19. The assay was immunoSEQ multiplex PCR, and TCRdb's table has in-frame clones only and misses some. Of around 70,000 clones listed, approximately 78% are singletons. The sequencing sample was made of peripheral blood. The receptors shown here come from a human donor in a cohort sampled during active COVID-19.

The chain uses TRBV7-6 and TRBJ1-1; 7 nucleotides align to TRBD1. V lost 1 base, J lost 11 bases, and 7 bases stayed unmatched. From germline, CDR1 is SGHVS and CDR2 FNYEAQ. The CDR3 runs 13 residues. CDR3 region: CASSLVRTGSAFF. CDR3 nucleotide sequence: TGTGCCAGCAGCTTAGTACGGACAGGATCGGCTTTCTTT. The complete variable domain, with remaining parts taken from reference TRBV7-6 and TRBJ1-1, reads GAGVSQSPRYKVTKRGQDVALRCDPISGHVSLYWYRQALGQGPEFLTYFNYEAQQDKSGLPNDRFSAERPEGSISTLTIQRTEQRDSAMYRCASSLVRTGSAFFGQGTRLTVV.

The V call is TRBV6-5, the J call TRBJ2-7; 8 bases map to TRBD1. CDR1 MNHEY and CDR2 SVGAGI come from the germline V gene. The length of the CDR3 is 14 residues. V gave up 2 bases and J gave up 6 bases; unmatched junction bases: 6. The CDR3: CASSYGQGASEQYF. CDR3 DNA sequence: TGTGCCAGCAGTTACGGGCAGGGGGCCTCCGAGCAGTACTTC.

The rearrangement uses TRBV19 and TRBJ2-7; 11 nucleotides align to TRBD1. Germline CDR1 is LNHDA and CDR2 is SQIVND (reference sequence). The CDR3 covers 13 residues. Trimming cost V 8 bases and J 6 bases; bases outside gene matches: 6. The CDR3, as DNA: TGTGCCAGTTCGGACAGGGGGCAGAGCGAGCAGTACTTC. Its translation is CASSDRGQSEQYF.

This chain uses TRBV7-2 with TRBJ1-2, with 7 bases aligning to TRBD1. The germline V gene encodes CDR1 SGHTA and CDR2 FQGNSA. CDR3 size: 15 residues. Trimming removed 1 base from V and 3 bases from J; junction bases left unmatched: 5. In DNA form, the CDR3 reads TGTGCCAGCAGCTTAGTTACAGGGGCGGACTATGGCTACACCTTC. Amino acid sequence: CASSLVTGADYGYTF.

This clone was picked up a small number of times. The genes are TRBV5-3 and TRBJ1-1; D remains unclear. TRBV5-3 is recorded as an ORF, its role being uncertain. V was trimmed by 5 bases and J by 3 bases, leaving 8 bases between them. The CDR3 has 12 amino acids. CDR3 amino acids: CARRSPDTEAFF. CDR3 DNA: TGTGCCAGAAGGTCCCCGGACACTGAAGCTTTCTTT.

The rearrangement uses TRBV3-1 (or the pseudogene TRBV3-2) and TRBJ1-5; 10 bases fit TRBD1. Germline V lookup: CDR1 LGHDT, CDR2 YNNKEL (reference sequence). CDR3 size: 14 residues. The V and J ends lost 1 base and 6 bases, in that order; junction bases with no gene match: 0. The CDR3 nucleotides read TGTGCCAGCAGCCAAGGACAGGGGGCTCAGCCCCAGCATTTT. Translated, it gives CASSQGQGAQPQHF.

This chain connects TRBV11-2 to TRBJ2-4; 14 nucleotides line up with TRBD2. The germline gives CDR1 SGHAT, CDR2 FQNNGV. CDR3 length equals 15 residues. V gave up 6 bases and J gave up 6 bases; unmatched junction bases: 4. CDR3 sequence (DNA): TGTGCCAGCAGGCGGACTAGCGGGAGGACAAACATTCAGTACTTC. Translation: CASRRTSGRTNIQYF.

The table lists this clone with a few counts. The chain employs TRBV7-2 and TRBJ1-2; unclear D gene. Trimming took off 1 base at V and 2 bases at J, with 11 bases between the two ends. Germline V gene sequence: CDR1 SGHTA, CDR2 FQGNSA. This CDR3 comprises 15 residues. CDR3 sequence (DNA): TGTGCCAGCAGCTTAGATTCCTCCGGGAACTATGGCTACACCTTC. Its protein product is CASSLDSSGNYGYTF.

This clone came up a few times. This chain uses TRBV30 with TRBJ2-1; D possibly corresponds to TRBD2 (7 bases). The CDR3 has 13 residues. With 2 bases removed from V and 8 bases from J, the gap between germline ends came to 13 bases. Germline V gene lookup returns CDR1 GTSNPN and CDR2 SVGIG (reference sequence). The CDR3 DNA is TGTGCCTGGAGTTGGGGGCGGGAGTATGAGCAGTTCTTC. This gives the protein CAWSWGREYEQFF.

This clone was counted once. The rearrangement uses TRBV2 and TRBJ2-7; D ambiguous. CDR1 is SNHLY, CDR2 FYNNEI, per germline. The V and J ends lost 5 bases and 1 base respectively, with 6 bases between them. CDR3 length: 12 amino acids. In DNA, the CDR3 is TGTGCCAGCAGTCTGCTATCCTACGAGCAGTACTTC. Protein sequence: CASSLLSYEQYF.

The chain employs TRBV7-9 and TRBJ1-1; tentatively, D is TRBD1 (5 bases). Germline V gives CDR1 SEHNR, CDR2 FQNEAQ (reference sequence). V shed 1 base and J shed 6 bases, with 12 bases lying between them. This CDR3 is built from 14 residues. The CDR3 here is CASSLGGQGPEAFF. In nucleotides, the CDR3 is TGTGCCAGCAGCTTAGGGGGCCAGGGCCCTGAAGCTTTCTTT.

V gene TRBV18 combines with J gene TRBJ1-6; 7 bases align to TRBD1. CDR3 length: 16 residues. V shed 3 bases and J 9 bases; nucleotides not matched to a gene: 11. Germline lookup yields CDR1 KGHSH and CDR2 LQKENI. The CDR3 region is CASSPEETGLSSPLHF. In DNA, the CDR3 is TGTGCCAGCTCACCTGAGGAGACAGGGTTGAGTTCACCCCTCCACTTT. The whole variable domain, filled in from reference TRBV18 and TRBJ1-6, reads NAGVMQNPRHLVRRRGQEARLRCSPMKGHSHVYWYRQLPEEGLKFMVYLQKENIIDESGMPKERFSAEFPKEGPSILRIQQVVRGDSAAYFCASSPEETGLSSPLHFGNGTRLTVT.

This chain links TRBV19 with TRBJ2-7; a possible D gene is TRBD2 (6 bases). Trimming cost V 3 bases and J 1 base, with 10 bases left between them. This CDR3 contains 14 residues. CDR1 LNHDA and CDR2 SQIVND come from the germline V gene (reference sequence). The CDR3 DNA reads as TGTGCCAGTAGTATTGGGACTGATTCCTACGAGCAGTACTTC. This translates into CASSIGTDSYEQYF.

The chain combines TRBV3-1 (or the pseudogene TRBV3-2) with TRBJ2-7; no reliable D call. Trimming shortened V by 4 bases and J by 2 bases, and 9 bases separated the two germline ends. Germline V gene lookup returns CDR1 LGHDT and CDR2 YNNKEL (reference sequence). This CDR3 is built from 13 residues. The CDR3: CASSPTQPYEQYF. The CDR3 DNA reads TGTGCCAGCAGCCCAACACAGCCCTACGAGCAGTACTTC.

V gene TRBV7-6 combines with J gene TRBJ2-1, with 11 bases matching TRBD2. The germline gives CDR1 SGHVS, CDR2 FNYEAQ. Losses at the gene ends were 3 bases for V and 8 bases for J; bases not matched to a gene: 6. The CDR3 consists of 15 residues. This CDR3 is CASSFPGLAVYEQFF. For the CDR3, the DNA is TGTGCCAGCAGCTTCCCGGGACTAGCGGTCTATGAGCAGTTCTTC.

The V gene is TRBV12-5, the J gene TRBJ1-4, with 10 positions matching TRBD1. Germline CDR1 LGHNT, CDR2 FRNRAP. The V segment lost 5 bases and the J segment 10 bases; nucleotides outside the gene matches: 16. This CDR3 is 17 amino acids long. As DNA, the CDR3 is TGTGCTAGTGGTGATCAGCCGGGACAGGGGATATCTGGAAAACTGTTTTTT. Its protein product is CASGDQPGQGISGKLFF.

This chain links TRBV7-2 with TRBJ2-7; 8 bases map to TRBD2. Germline CDR1 is SGHTA and CDR2 is FQGNSA. The CDR3 is made up of 14 amino acids. The V gene end was trimmed by 4 bases and the J gene end by 6 bases; junction bases not matched to a gene: 8. DNA of the CDR3: TGTGCCAGCAGCTCGTATATAGCGGGGATCGAGCAGTACTTC. The encoded protein is CASSSYIAGIEQYF.

In this sample, this clone turned up a few times. This sequence joins TRBV5-1 and TRBJ2-2, with 8 positions matching TRBD1. The CDR3 runs to 15 residues. Germline V CDR1 and CDR2: SGHRS, YFSETQ. The trim removed 1 base at V and 3 bases at J, leaving 2 bases unmatched. CDR3 protein: CASSLIQGDTGELFF. CDR3 bases: TGCGCCAGCAGCTTGATACAGGGGGACACCGGGGAGCTGTTTTTT.

The V and J genes are TRBV5-4 and TRBJ2-3; D unclear. CDR1 is SGHNT and CDR2 is YYREEE in the germline V gene (reference sequence). V dropped 4 bases and J dropped 1 base, with 10 bases sitting between them. The CDR3 extends over 14 amino acids. The CDR3 region is CASSPLVGTDTQYF. CDR3 nucleotides: TGTGCCAGCAGCCCCCTGGTAGGCACAGATACGCAGTATTTT. Together with reference TRBV5-4 and TRBJ2-3, the CDR3 gives the full variable domain: ETGVTQSPTHLIKTRGQQVTLRCSSQSGHNTVSWYQQALGQGPQFIFQYYREEENGRGNFPPRFSGLQFPNYSSELNVNALELDDSALYLCASSPLVGTDTQYFGPGTRLTVL.

The chain recombines TRBV3-1 (or the pseudogene TRBV3-2) with TRBJ2-7; maybe TRBD1 (6 bases). The CDR3 extends over 13 amino acids. V was trimmed by 4 bases and J by 3 bases, leaving 10 bases between them. Germline lookup yields CDR1 LGHDT and CDR2 YNNKEL (reference sequence). CDR3 sequence reads: CASSLQGSYEQYF. Written as DNA, the CDR3 is TGTGCCAGCAGCCTACAGGGTAGCTACGAGCAGTACTTC.

The J gene is TRBJ2-7, the V gene TRBV16, with 11 bases fitting TRBD2. The length of the CDR3 is 17 residues. V lost 4 bases and J lost 1; bases outside the gene matches: 9. Germline loops: CDR1 KGHSY, CDR2 FQNENV. CDR3 nucleotides: TGTGCCAGCAGCCCGGGGACTAGCGGAGAGTTTTCCTACGAGCAGTACTTC. This translates into CASSPGTSGEFSYEQYF. The full variable domain, with the rest looked up from reference TRBV16 and TRBJ2-7, is GEEVAQTPKHLVRGEGQKAKLYCAPIKGHSYVFWYQQVLKNEFKFLISFQNENVFDETGMPKERFSAKCLPNSPCSLEIQATKLEDSAVYFCASSPGTSGEFSYEQYFGPGTRLTVT.

This rearrangement joins TRBV18 to TRBJ2-7; 8 positions match TRBD1. V gave up 3 bases and J gave up 3 bases; unmatched junction bases: 10. CDR3 length equals 16 residues. Germline V gene data show CDR1 as KGHSH and CDR2 as LQKENI. The CDR3 protein is CASSPPGATGDYEQYF. For the CDR3, the DNA is TGTGCCAGCTCACCCCCAGGGGCGACAGGGGACTACGAGCAGTACTTC.

The chain recombines TRBV2 with TRBJ1-2, with 9 bases that match TRBD1. This CDR3 is 14 amino acids long. Germline V gene sequence: CDR1 SNHLY, CDR2 FYNNEI. The V gene end was trimmed by 5 bases and the J gene end by 6 bases; junction bases not matched to a gene: 7. CDR3 loop: CASSLDRGLHGYTF. In DNA form, the CDR3 reads TGTGCCAGCAGTTTGGACAGGGGATTGCATGGCTACACCTTC.

The CDR3 loop is CASSLRAGRNEQFF. In DNA, the CDR3 is TGTGCCAGCAGCTTAAGGGCAGGGAGGAATGAGCAGTTCTTC. V is TRBV7-8 and J is TRBJ2-1, with a possible D match to TRBD2 (6 bases). The CDR3 extends over 14 amino acids. The V end was cut by 2 bases, the J end by 7 bases, with 12 bases between. CDR1 SGHVS and CDR2 FQNEAQ come from the germline V gene.